These 3 T cell receptor beta chains originate from one sample sequenced in a study of graft-versus-host responses after intestinal transplantation. The protocol was immunoSEQ multiplex PCR, while the TCRdb copy is restricted to in-frame clones and leaves out a portion. Altogether about 100,000 clones are present, roughly 89% being singletons, with the ten largest covering roughly 0.17%. Their antigens remain unidentified. Sequenced here: unstimulated CD4+ T cells sorted from spleen or lymph node cells, sampled before transplant. The receptors here all came from a human donor who was the organ donor for an intestinal transplant.

This clone appeared a single time. The CDR3 loop reads CASSRTGGVPGANVLTF. The CDR3 DNA sequence: TGTGCCAGCAGTCGTACAGGGGGCGTTCCTGGGGCCAACGTCCTGACTTTC. The rearrangement uses TRBV27 and TRBJ2-6; 9 nucleotides agree with TRBD1. This CDR3 comprises 17 residues. Germline CDR1 MNHEY, CDR2 SMNVEV (reference sequence). V lost 5 bases to trimming and J lost 2 bases; unmatched junction nucleotides: 7.

V is TRBV7-6 and J is TRBJ1-4; weak D call: TRBD1 (5 bases). Germline values: CDR1 SGHVS, CDR2 FNYEAQ. V gave up 3 bases and J gave up 5 bases, with 10 bases separating them. The CDR3 covers 14 residues. CDR3 in amino acids: CASSFSRVNEKLFF. CDR3 nucleotide sequence: TGTGCCAGCAGCTTTTCCAGGGTCAATGAAAAACTGTTTTTT.

The gene calls are TRBV30 and TRBJ1-1; D is perhaps TRBD1 (5 bases). The CDR3 has 12 amino acids. CDR1 is GTSNPN, CDR2 SVGIG, per germline (reference sequence). V was shortened by 3 bases and J by 3 bases, with 8 bases between the two germline ends. The CDR3, as DNA: TGTGCCTGGAGAAGGACATACACTGAAGCTTTCTTT. Protein: CAWRRTYTEAFF.